This entry concerns a single TCR beta chain. The clone's antigen remains unknown. The junction shows a germline mismatch at one end, possibly a read error. Libraries of naive CD8 T cells were built from anywhere between roughly 18,000 and 1,000,000 sorted cells, with 10%, 30% or 50% of the purified RNA used. On a BD FACSAria II, naive CD8 T cells were FACS-sorted as CD8+CD4-CCR7+CD45RA+ and collected into RLT Plus buffer. More than 8 TCR copies' worth of Jurkat RNA were spiked into roughly 18,000-1,000,000 naive CD8 T cell samples to test detection sensitivity. CD8 T cells were enriched with RosetteSep CD8+ T Cell Enrichment Cocktail and Ficoll-Paque, followed by ACK red cell lysis. The sample is drawn from a study of molecular identifiers for immune sequencing clone quantification (dated by TCRdb to 2016 to 2018). Regarding the complete study: In a replicate experiment, RNA from roughly 20,000 or 100,000 naive CD8 T cells was split into five aliquots, four of which were sequenced. CD8 T cells were used in a methods study to benchmark molecular-identifier clustering-based TCR repertoire sequencing (MIDCIRS) and TCR RNA copy counting. Overall results and qualifications from the work: Spiked-in Jurkat TCR RNA equivalent to a single cell was reported to be detectable even among over 800,000 naive CD8 T cells. Clones above 20 RNA copies held over 97% of molecules in CMV-specific effector cells but under 1% in naive cells. Spiked-in Jurkat TCR RNA (approximately 9 copies' worth), which is not part of the donor repertoire, was contained in the naive libraries. The sizes of highly expanded clones could end up underestimated when identical TCR molecules share a barcode. Modeling indicated about three TCR RNA copies recovered per cell, compared with about 10 by digital PCR, which implies a capture efficiency of approximately 29%. When barcode sub-clustering was left out, chimeric consensus sequences inflated TCR diversity, with chimeras reaching as high as 47%.

From the germline V gene, CDR1 is MNHEY and CDR2 is SVGEGT. The CDR3 spans 15 residues, from the cysteine through the phenylalanine. Only the CDR3 part of the read is kept: 45 bases, read in frame from the first base. Library preparation employed PCR. The sequencer was a NextSeq 500. Bulk TCR libraries were made following a previously described method, with the TCR primers given in Table S5. The Qiagen AllPrep DNA/RNA kit was used to purify total RNA. Before analysis, reads from multiple sequencing runs of the same library were pooled. Regarding the original processing steps: Reads were retained only if an exact TCR constant sequence was present, and the retained reads were trimmed to 150 nt and grouped according to their 12-nt molecular barcodes. Reads inside each barcode group were sub-clustered using a 15% Levenshtein threshold, and a quality-weighted consensus sequence was constructed for each RNA molecule. Non-functional sequences were excluded, and lower-count sequences lying one edit away from another sequence were also excluded. Based on a fit of two negative binomial distributions, barcode sub-clusters having less than 20% of the maximum read count were discarded. Using fastp trimming at Q25 and MiXCR clonotype assembly, TCRdb reanalyzed the public sequencing data and kept in-frame beta chains. Records with the same CDR3 protein are collapsed into one entry carrying the most frequent genes and DNA. Here the V and J calls rest on TCRdb's processing, not on the authors' analysis. The sample profile shows about 330,000 distinct CDR3 sequences; 24% of them were found once. The top ten hold about 0.74% of the sample.

This TCR was recovered from a human donor in good health. Some libraries in this study had Jurkat cell RNA spiked in. Source material: naive CD8+ T cells from blood, with Jurkat cell RNA spiked in. The cell subset or site tag for this specimen amounts to: FACS-sorted CD8+CD4-CCR7+CD45RA+ naive T cells. The chain links TRBV6-2 or TRBV6-3 with TRBJ2-3; the D gene cannot be resolved beyond TRBD1 or TRBD2, each matching 5 bases. The nucleotides read TGTGCCAGCAGCCCCGCTCTGGGGGTCACAGCTACGCAGTATTTT. Translation gives CASSPALGVTATQYF.